The present entry profiles one TCR beta chain with its context. The record originates from a study of blood T cell repertoires in COVID-19. Study overall: The United States, Italy and Spain supplied acute and convalescent COVID-19 samples. PBMCs, B-cell-depleted T cells, or T cells provided the cDNA or gDNA that made up the material.

V lost 6 bases and J 4 bases, leaving 12 bases between the germline ends. Germline CDR1 reads MNHNY; CDR2 reads SVGAGI (reference sequence). The CDR3 extends over 13 amino acids. Original processing notes: The assay estimated nucleated cells by amplifying reference gene primers. The data were produced by immunoSEQ multiplex PCR, yet TCRdb's version contains in-frame clones alone and is incomplete. D and trimming come from the DNA, and the V and J calls and clone size come from that table. The table shows more than 120,000 clones, with over 80% occurring only once. The sequence came from a woman aged 45 to 65 with acute or convalescent COVID-19. The V gene is TRBV6-6, the J gene TRBJ1-1; possibly TRBD1 for D (5 bases). Source material: peripheral blood. This CDR3 reads CASRIQGFTEAFF. The CDR3 nucleotides read TGTGCCAGCAGAATTCAGGGCTTCACTGAAGCTTTCTTT.